Shown below are 9 T cell receptor beta chains from a single sample sequenced in a study of cytomegalovirus exposure and HLA in healthy donors. The PCR ran on 60 Vbeta and 13 Jbeta primers. Generated by immunoSEQ multiplex PCR, the TCRdb table keeps only in-frame clones and is missing some. The sample yields about 160,000 clones, around 72% seen once. Sequences were obtained from PBMCs. The origin of the receptors is a man aged 35 to 55 in good health and CMV-seropositive.

V and J are TRBV18 and TRBJ1-2; weak D call: TRBD1 (6 bases). CDR3 length: 15 residues. The ends were cut back, 6 bases at V and 1 base at J, with 15 bases in the middle. Germline CDR1 and CDR2: KGHSH and LQKENI. The CDR3 DNA is TGTGCCAGCTCCCTTGGACAGCTCAATAACTATGGCTACACCTTC. This translates into CASSLGQLNNYGYTF.

The V call is TRBV19, the J call TRBJ1-5, with D unclear. The V and J ends lost 5 bases and 11 bases respectively, with 13 bases between them. The CDR3 length is 12 residues. CDR1 is LNHDA and CDR2 is SQIVND in the germline V gene (reference sequence). As DNA, the CDR3 is TGTGCCAGTAGTGCGGTATCAGCGACCCAGCATTTT. Translation gives CASSAVSATQHF.

This chain uses TRBV14 with TRBJ1-3; TRBD1 agrees at 8 bases. This CDR3 is built from 16 residues. Germline loops: CDR1 SGHDN, CDR2 FVKESK. The junction had 9 bases not matched to a gene; V was cut back by 1 base and J by 7 bases. CDR3 loop: CASSQVGQGGVNTIYF. CDR3 nucleotide sequence: TGTGCCAGCAGCCAAGTTGGACAGGGCGGAGTGAACACCATATATTTT.

This clone was seen just once. This sequence joins TRBV30 and TRBJ1-5, with 7 nucleotides matching TRBD1. The germline CDR1 and CDR2 sequences are GTSNPN and SVGIG (reference sequence). V shed 3 bases, J shed 1 base, and the junction held 3 bases outside the gene matches. The CDR3 length is 14 residues. The CDR3 DNA reads TGTGCCTGGAGCGCGACAGGGAGCAATCAGCCCCAGCATTTT. Residues: CAWSATGSNQPQHF.

V is TRBV2 and J is TRBJ2-3, with 11 nucleotides matching TRBD1. The CDR3 has 14 residues. The germline gives CDR1 SNHLY, CDR2 FYNNEI. The ends lost 9 bases at V and 5 bases at J; junction bases unmatched: 7. CDR3 sequence reads: CASTGTGGLDTQYF. CDR3 nucleotides: TGTGCCAGTACCGGGACAGGGGGTCTAGATACGCAGTATTTT.

The chain carries TRBV9 and TRBJ1-1; TRBD1 aligns across 8 bases. The V gene's germline CDR1 is SGDLS and CDR2 YYNGEE. This CDR3 has 13 amino acids. V lost 4 bases and J lost 1; bases outside the gene matches: 0. The CDR3 DNA sequence: TGTGCCAGCAGCCAGGGGGCGAACACTGAAGCTTTCTTT. Protein product: CASSQGANTEAFF.

This clone was seen a handful of times. The rearrangement links TRBV18 to TRBJ2-1; 9 bases align to TRBD2. This CDR3 has 15 amino acids. From germline, CDR1 is KGHSH and CDR2 LQKENI. Trimming at V came to 3 bases and at J to 4 bases, leaving 4 bases not matched to a gene. CDR3 loop: CASSPLAGSYNEQFF. CDR3 nucleotide sequence: TGTGCCAGCTCACCCCTAGCGGGGAGTTACAATGAGCAGTTCTTC. The full variable domain, its missing parts supplied by reference TRBV18 and TRBJ2-1, is NAGVMQNPRHLVRRRGQEARLRCSPMKGHSHVYWYRQLPEEGLKFMVYLQKENIIDESGMPKERFSAEFPKEGPSILRIQQVVRGDSAAYFCASSPLAGSYNEQFFGPGTRLTVL.

The chain joins TRBV18 to TRBJ2-5; tentative D call: TRBD2 (6 bases). This CDR3 region has 14 residues. CDR1 is KGHSH and CDR2 is LQKENI in the germline V gene. V was shortened by 6 bases and J by 11 bases, with 22 bases between the two germline ends. The CDR3 loop reads CASSSGGWFGEQYF. The CDR3 DNA is TGTGCCAGCTCCTCCGGGGGTTGGTTCGGGGAGCAGTACTTC.

This chain joins TRBV21-1 and TRBJ2-1; the D call in the table, TRBD1, was not verified against the DNA. TRBV21-1 is noted as a pseudogene. The CDR3 is 17 amino acids. CDR3 DNA: TGTGCCAGCAGCAGAAAAGGGGGACAGCGGGCTACCAATGAGCAGTTCTTC. This gives the protein CASSRKGGQRATNEQFF.